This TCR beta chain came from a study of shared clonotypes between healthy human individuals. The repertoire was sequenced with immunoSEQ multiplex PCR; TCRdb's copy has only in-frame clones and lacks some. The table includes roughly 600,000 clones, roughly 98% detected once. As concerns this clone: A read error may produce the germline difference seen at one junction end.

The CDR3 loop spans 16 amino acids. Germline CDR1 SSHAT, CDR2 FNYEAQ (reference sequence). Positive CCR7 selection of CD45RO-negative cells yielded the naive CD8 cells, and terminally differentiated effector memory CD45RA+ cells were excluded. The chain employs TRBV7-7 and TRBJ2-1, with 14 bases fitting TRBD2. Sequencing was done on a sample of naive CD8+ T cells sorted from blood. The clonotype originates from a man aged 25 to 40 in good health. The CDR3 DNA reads TGTGCTAGCAGCCAGCTTCCGGGACTAGCGGGAGAACAGCAGTTCTTC. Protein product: CASSQLPGLAGEQQFF.